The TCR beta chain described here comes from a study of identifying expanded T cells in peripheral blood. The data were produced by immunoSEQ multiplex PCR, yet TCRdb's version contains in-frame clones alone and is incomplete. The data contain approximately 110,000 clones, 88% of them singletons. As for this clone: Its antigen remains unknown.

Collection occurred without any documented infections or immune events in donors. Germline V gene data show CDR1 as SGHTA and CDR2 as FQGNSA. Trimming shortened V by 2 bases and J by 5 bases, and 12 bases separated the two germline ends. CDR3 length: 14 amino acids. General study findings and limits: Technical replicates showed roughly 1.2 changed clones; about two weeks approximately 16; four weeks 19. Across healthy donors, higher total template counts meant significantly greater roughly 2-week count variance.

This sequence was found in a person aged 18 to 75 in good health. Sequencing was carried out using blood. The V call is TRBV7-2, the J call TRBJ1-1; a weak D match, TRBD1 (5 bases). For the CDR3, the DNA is TGTGCCAGCAGCTTACTTATGTGGGGGACTGAAGCTTTCTTT. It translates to CASSLLMWGTEAFF.